These 25 T cell receptor beta chains came from one sample sequenced in a study of blood T cell repertoires in COVID-19. Sequenced by immunoSEQ multiplex PCR; TCRdb stores in-frame clones only, minus some. The table records tens of thousands of clones, roughly 84% of them present only once. The sequencing sample was made of peripheral blood. The source of these receptors is a woman in her seventies with acute or convalescent COVID-19.

The J gene is TRBJ2-1, the V gene TRBV19, with D possibly TRBD2 on 6 matching bases. The length of the CDR3 is 14 residues. Per the germline V gene, CDR1 is LNHDA and CDR2 is SQIVND (reference sequence). V gave up 7 bases and J gave up 2 bases, with 12 bases separating them. CDR3 sequence: CASTRGAPYNEQFF. CDR3 in DNA: TGTGCCAGTACCCGCGGGGCCCCCTACAATGAGCAGTTCTTC.

This chain joins TRBV6-1 and TRBJ2-3; possible D gene TRBD1, 5 bases. The germline gives CDR1 MNHNS, CDR2 SASEGT. This CDR3 region has 16 residues. Trimming removed 0 bases from V and 4 bases from J, with 14 bases in between. The CDR3 DNA follows: TGTGCCAGCAGTGAAGCCACAGGCCGCACTTCAGATACGCAGTATTTT. Translated: CASSEATGRTSDTQYF.

V and J are TRBV7-8 and TRBJ2-7; D is perhaps TRBD2 (6 bases). This CDR3 comprises 13 residues. Per the germline V gene, CDR1 is SGHVS and CDR2 is FQNEAQ. Trimming took off 3 bases at V and 2 bases at J, with 8 bases between the two ends. In DNA, the CDR3 is TGTGCCAGCAGCTTGGGACTTGCCTACGAGCAGTACGTC. This encodes CASSLGLAYEQYV.

The V and J genes are TRBV30 and TRBJ1-5, with a tentative D call TRBD1 (5 bases). The CDR3 consists of 13 residues. Germline V gene data show CDR1 as GTSNPN and CDR2 as SVGIG (reference sequence). V was clipped by 3 bases and J by 6 bases, with 12 bases between them. The CDR3 here is CAWSRGGVQPQHF. The CDR3 DNA follows: TGTGCCTGGAGCCGTGGGGGGGTTCAGCCCCAGCATTTT.

The rearrangement links TRBV29-1 to TRBJ1-1, with 9 bases fitting TRBD1. CDR1 and CDR2 (germline): SQVTM, ANQGSEA. The CDR3 runs 15 residues. Unmatched junction bases numbered 10, after V lost 7 bases and J lost 1 base. CDR3 sequence: CSGAGTGLWNTEAFF. The CDR3 DNA reads as TGCAGCGGAGCCGGGACAGGGTTATGGAACACTGAAGCTTTCTTT.

The genes are TRBV18 and TRBJ1-2; 8 bases fit TRBD1. Germline V lookup: CDR1 KGHSH, CDR2 LQKENI. V trimming: 4 bases; J trimming: 6 bases; junction bases outside the gene matches: 10. The CDR3 runs 15 residues. The CDR3 DNA reads TGTGCCAGCTCACAAAGCGGACAGGGATTAAATGGCTACACCTTC. Translation gives CASSQSGQGLNGYTF.

This rearrangement joins TRBV5-6 to TRBJ2-3; 10 bases agree with TRBD1. Trimming removed 8 bases from V and 1 base from J; junction bases left unmatched: 7. Germline V gene sequence: CDR1 SGHDT, CDR2 YYEEEE. The CDR3 runs to 15 residues. The CDR3 DNA reads as TGTGCCAGAGAGGACAGGGGGAGGGGCACAGATACGCAGTATTTT. This codes for CAREDRGRGTDTQYF.

This clone appeared a single time. The gene calls are TRBV6-4 and TRBJ1-2; D is undetermined. This CDR3 has 13 amino acids. Between the trimmed V and J ends, which lost 5 bases and 0 bases, there was a span of 7 bases. Looked up from germline, CDR1 is MRHNA and CDR2 is SNTAGT. The CDR3 loop is CASSLTANYGYTF. Written as DNA, the CDR3 is TGTGCCAGCAGTTTAACAGCTAACTATGGCTACACCTTC.

The rearrangement links TRBV28 to TRBJ2-3, with TRBD2 matching over 14 bases. J lost 6 bases, V lost 10 bases, and 6 bases had no gene match. The germline V gene encodes CDR1 MDHEN and CDR2 SYDVKM. The CDR3 covers 14 residues. CDR3 DNA sequence: TGTGCCACCGGGACTAGCGGGGGTATTGATACGCAGTATTTT. Translation: CATGTSGGIDTQYF.

CDR3 DNA: TGTGCCAGCAGTCTCGGACTAGCCAATACGCAGTATTTT. Its translation: CASSLGLANTQYF. The gene calls are TRBV6-2 or TRBV6-3 and TRBJ2-3; 8 nucleotides agree with TRBD2. The CDR3 consists of 13 residues. CDR1 and CDR2 (germline): MNHEY, SVGEGT. V trimming: 5 bases; J trimming: 7 bases; junction bases outside the gene matches: 5.

The genes are TRBV18 and TRBJ1-4; TRBD1 agrees at 9 bases. V was pared by 1 base and J by 14 bases, with 8 bases of the junction left unmatched. The CDR3 is 14 residues long. Per the germline V gene, CDR1 is KGHSH and CDR2 is LQKENI. The DNA for the CDR3 is TGTGCCAGCTCACCACTGACAGGGGGGCCTTTGCTGTTTTTT. This codes for CASSPLTGGPLLFF.

V gene TRBV5-1 combines with J gene TRBJ1-4; D unresolved. This CDR3 has 15 residues. Germline CDR1 and CDR2: SGHRS and YFSETQ. Trimming stripped 4 bases from V and 6 bases from J, with 16 bases between. For the CDR3, the DNA is TGCGCCAGCAGCGCGGAGCGTGGCGGGGATGAAAAACTGTTTTTT. The encoded protein is CASSAERGGDEKLFF.

V usage is TRBV2 and J usage is TRBJ1-5, with D hard to call. Per germline, CDR1 SNHLY and CDR2 FYNNEI. The CDR3 contains 14 residues. Trimming stripped 5 bases from V and 0 bases from J, with 8 bases between. For the CDR3, the DNA is TGTGCCAGCAGTCCCAGGTATAGCAATCAGCCCCAGCATTTT. Residues: CASSPRYSNQPQHF.

V and J are TRBV28 and TRBJ2-7; D gene ambiguous. V lost 4 bases, J lost 2 bases, and 6 bases lay in between. CDR1 MDHEN and CDR2 SYDVKM come from the germline V gene. The CDR3 contains 12 residues. This CDR3 is CASSSPPYEQYV. The CDR3 nucleotides are TGTGCCAGCAGTTCCCCTCCCTACGAGCAGTACGTC.

This chain connects TRBV11-2 to TRBJ1-1; D ambiguous. Germline lookup yields CDR1 SGHAT and CDR2 FQNNGV. Trimming stripped 5 bases from V and 1 base from J, with 8 bases between. The CDR3 contains 13 residues. CDR3 in amino acids: CASSLYRNTEAFF. In DNA form, the CDR3 reads TGTGCCAGCAGCCTTTACAGGAACACTGAAGCTTTCTTT. The full variable domain, rest sourced from reference TRBV11-2 and TRBJ1-1, is EAGVAQSPRYKIIEKRQSVAFWCNPISGHATLYWYQQILGQGPKLLIQFQNNGVVDDSQLPKDRFSAERLKGVDSTLKIQPAKLEDSAVYLCASSLYRNTEAFFGQGTRLTVV.

The chain uses TRBV5-1 and TRBJ1-1; D is ambiguous. The CDR3 is 14 amino acids. Germline V gene sequence: CDR1 SGHRS, CDR2 YFSETQ. V was pared by 1 base and J by 2 bases, with 9 bases between. CDR3 loop: CASSLTYPNTEAFF. DNA of the CDR3: TGCGCCAGCAGCTTGACATACCCCAACACTGAAGCTTTCTTT.

This clone has just a few counts. The V call is TRBV30, the J call TRBJ1-2; D is possibly TRBD1 (5 bases). The CDR3 extends over 12 amino acids. Germline CDR1 is GTSNPN and CDR2 is SVGIG (reference sequence). The V and J ends lost 4 bases and 4 bases respectively, with 10 bases between them. CDR3 region: CAWKGVPYGYTF. In nucleotides, the CDR3 is TGTGCCTGGAAAGGGGTGCCCTATGGCTACACCTTC.

This chain links TRBV5-6 with TRBJ1-2, with D unresolved. CDR3 length: 13 residues. Germline CDR1 SGHDT, CDR2 YYEEEE. Trimming shortened V by 4 bases and J by 4 bases, and 11 bases separated the two germline ends. CDR3 residues: CASSHRRSYGYTF. In DNA form, the CDR3 reads TGTGCCAGCAGCCATCGACGGAGCTATGGCTACACCTTC.

This clone was counted once. The rearrangement links TRBV6-2 or TRBV6-3 to TRBJ2-1; TRBD2 matches at 8 bases. V lost 6 bases, J lost 4 bases, and 5 bases stayed unmatched. Germline V gene sequence: CDR1 MNHEY, CDR2 SVGEGT. This CDR3 region has 14 residues. This chain's CDR3 is CASSSGLVYNEQFF. In DNA form, the CDR3 reads TGTGCCAGCAGCTCGGGACTAGTTTACAATGAGCAGTTCTTC.

This clone was counted a single time. The chain carries TRBV5-1 and TRBJ2-5; 9 nucleotides agree with TRBD2. V lost 6 bases and J lost 3; bases outside the gene matches: 9. Per germline, CDR1 SGHRS and CDR2 YFSETQ. There are 15 residues in the CDR3. CDR3 sequence (DNA): TGCGCCAGCACAGTGGGCGGGGGGGCCGAAGAGACCCAGTACTTC. Its translation: CASTVGGGAEETQYF.

The genes are TRBV11-2 and TRBJ2-7, with 10 nucleotides matching TRBD1. This CDR3 region has 14 residues. Germline assignment: CDR1 SGHAT and CDR2 FQNNGV. J gave up 3 bases and V 5 bases, and 4 bases lay outside the gene matches. CDR3 sequence (DNA): TGTGCCAGCAGCCCGGACAGGGGGGTCTACGAGCAGTACGTC. Protein sequence: CASSPDRGVYEQYV.

The gene calls are TRBV29-1 and TRBJ2-5, with no clear D. This CDR3 contains 13 residues. In germline, CDR1 is SQVTM, CDR2 ANQGSEA. V shed 4 bases and J shed 1 base, with 10 bases lying between them. CDR3 sequence (DNA): TGCAGCGTTGGCGCGGCAGTCCAAGAGACCCAGTACTTC. Amino acid sequence: CSVGAAVQETQYF.

This chain joins TRBV19 and TRBJ1-6; 7 bases are a match to TRBD1. CDR1 and CDR2 from the germline V gene are LNHDA and SQIVND (reference sequence). V dropped 9 bases and J dropped 7; count of bases not matched to a gene: 9. CDR3 size: 14 residues. The CDR3 coding sequence is TGTGCCAGCCAAACAGGGGCCTCGAATTCACCCCTCCACTTT. It codes for CASQTGASNSPLHF.

CDR3 sequence reads: CASSYLSGTDREAFF. DNA of the CDR3: TGTGCCAGCAGTTACCTCTCCGGGACAGACCGTGAAGCTTTCTTT. The V and J genes are TRBV6-5 and TRBJ1-1; 7 bases are a match to TRBD1. Germline loops: CDR1 MNHEY, CDR2 SVGAGI. V was clipped by 2 bases and J by 7 bases; unmatched bases: 10. The CDR3 extends over 15 amino acids.

J is TRBJ1-1 and V is TRBV7-2, with D perhaps TRBD1 (6 bases). The V end was cut by 8 bases, the J end by 0 bases, with 10 bases between. Germline CDR1 SGHTA, CDR2 FQGNSA. The length of the CDR3 is 13 residues. The CDR3, as DNA: TGTGCCAGCCTCCGACAGGTGAACACTGAAGCTTTCTTT. This encodes CASLRQVNTEAFF.